Listed below are T cell receptor beta chains from one sample, sequenced in a study of blood T cell repertoires in COVID-19. Profiled with immunoSEQ multiplex PCR; TCRdb holds only in-frame clones, not every one. This table holds more than 100,000 clones, 70% to 90% found once. The sample was peripheral blood. Receptors originate from a man aged 35-49 years with acute or convalescent COVID-19. CDR3s include the opening cysteine and the closing phenylalanine or tryptophan. The order of the fields is V gene, J gene, CDR3 length, CDR3 protein.

>TRBV7-2|TRBJ2-5|15
CASSLASAGGETQYF
>TRBV2|TRBJ2-2|16
CASSILAGSNTGELFF
>TRBV19|TRBJ2-3|13
CASSSSRGDTQYF
>TRBV27|TRBJ1-1|14
CASSRDRGSTEAFF
>TRBV19|TRBJ1-2|12
CASSLQGEGYTF
>TRBV7-2|TRBJ2-3|16
CASSFKADPSTDTQYF
>TRBV9|TRBJ1-3|14
CASSGHRAGNTIYF
>TRBV10-1|TRBJ2-7|13
CANERDRPYEQYF
>TRBV7-2|TRBJ2-3|15
CASSLGLAGEDTQYF
>TRBV2|TRBJ2-5|17
CASSESSASGAKETQYF
>TRBV11-1|TRBJ1-1|14
CASRAGLHRAEAFF
>TRBV5-1|TRBJ1-3|15
CASSLGGASGNTIYF
>TRBV25-1|TRBJ2-5|13
CASRGKREETQYF
>TRBV5-1|TRBJ1-2|14
CASSLEGGQAVYTF
>TRBV10-3|TRBJ1-1|13
CAIRTQGDTEAFF
>TRBV6-6|TRBJ1-3|14
CASKSGFLGNTIYF
>TRBV19|TRBJ1-6|22
CASKDVSTWDPRRAGGDSPLHF
>TRBV6-5|TRBJ2-2|14
CASRTATNTGELFF
>TRBV19|TRBJ2-7|15
CASSIAGSGTYEQYF
>TRBV6-6|TRBJ1-5|15
CASAGLGRDNQPQHF
>TRBV5-6|TRBJ1-3|13
CASSSVARGTIYF
>TRBV5-8|TRBJ2-2|15
CASSSGQGFDGELFF
>TRBV6-1|TRBJ2-5|15
CASSEGLGAGETQYF
>TRBV27|TRBJ1-1|14
CASSLWGGGTEAFF
>TRBV5-8|TRBJ1-4|11
CASGTGEKLFF
>TRBV2|TRBJ1-1|15
CASSEGVRGITEAFF